This T cell receptor beta chain came from a study of blood T cells in healthy people across ages. Study-level points and caveats: Whereas aged donors had fewer naive CD4+ cells, long-lived donors had more of them and higher diversity.

The CDR3 contains 18 residues. Germline V gene sequence: CDR1 SEHNR, CDR2 FQNEAQ (reference sequence). The second PCR ran roughly 6 to 12 cycles with a sample-barcoded 5' primer and J-beta primers. A single record per CDR3 protein comes from TCRdb applying MiXCR to the 5' RACE reads. The table records 1.5 million to 2 million distinct CDR3 sequences, roughly 30% of them present only once. As concerns this clonotype: Its antigen is undetermined.

Each sample provided at least 6 micrograms of extracted total RNA. Sequenced: blood. The sequence derives from a woman in her twenties or thirties in good health. V usage is TRBV7-9 and J usage is TRBJ2-4, with 9 bases that match TRBD2. TRBJ2-5 explains the end of the DNA better; the J call may be wrong. The CDR3 protein is CASSLGEEGLAGEETQYF. CDR3 coding DNA: TGTGCCAGCAGCTTAGGAGAGGAGGGACTAGCAGGGGAAGAGACCCAGTACTTC.